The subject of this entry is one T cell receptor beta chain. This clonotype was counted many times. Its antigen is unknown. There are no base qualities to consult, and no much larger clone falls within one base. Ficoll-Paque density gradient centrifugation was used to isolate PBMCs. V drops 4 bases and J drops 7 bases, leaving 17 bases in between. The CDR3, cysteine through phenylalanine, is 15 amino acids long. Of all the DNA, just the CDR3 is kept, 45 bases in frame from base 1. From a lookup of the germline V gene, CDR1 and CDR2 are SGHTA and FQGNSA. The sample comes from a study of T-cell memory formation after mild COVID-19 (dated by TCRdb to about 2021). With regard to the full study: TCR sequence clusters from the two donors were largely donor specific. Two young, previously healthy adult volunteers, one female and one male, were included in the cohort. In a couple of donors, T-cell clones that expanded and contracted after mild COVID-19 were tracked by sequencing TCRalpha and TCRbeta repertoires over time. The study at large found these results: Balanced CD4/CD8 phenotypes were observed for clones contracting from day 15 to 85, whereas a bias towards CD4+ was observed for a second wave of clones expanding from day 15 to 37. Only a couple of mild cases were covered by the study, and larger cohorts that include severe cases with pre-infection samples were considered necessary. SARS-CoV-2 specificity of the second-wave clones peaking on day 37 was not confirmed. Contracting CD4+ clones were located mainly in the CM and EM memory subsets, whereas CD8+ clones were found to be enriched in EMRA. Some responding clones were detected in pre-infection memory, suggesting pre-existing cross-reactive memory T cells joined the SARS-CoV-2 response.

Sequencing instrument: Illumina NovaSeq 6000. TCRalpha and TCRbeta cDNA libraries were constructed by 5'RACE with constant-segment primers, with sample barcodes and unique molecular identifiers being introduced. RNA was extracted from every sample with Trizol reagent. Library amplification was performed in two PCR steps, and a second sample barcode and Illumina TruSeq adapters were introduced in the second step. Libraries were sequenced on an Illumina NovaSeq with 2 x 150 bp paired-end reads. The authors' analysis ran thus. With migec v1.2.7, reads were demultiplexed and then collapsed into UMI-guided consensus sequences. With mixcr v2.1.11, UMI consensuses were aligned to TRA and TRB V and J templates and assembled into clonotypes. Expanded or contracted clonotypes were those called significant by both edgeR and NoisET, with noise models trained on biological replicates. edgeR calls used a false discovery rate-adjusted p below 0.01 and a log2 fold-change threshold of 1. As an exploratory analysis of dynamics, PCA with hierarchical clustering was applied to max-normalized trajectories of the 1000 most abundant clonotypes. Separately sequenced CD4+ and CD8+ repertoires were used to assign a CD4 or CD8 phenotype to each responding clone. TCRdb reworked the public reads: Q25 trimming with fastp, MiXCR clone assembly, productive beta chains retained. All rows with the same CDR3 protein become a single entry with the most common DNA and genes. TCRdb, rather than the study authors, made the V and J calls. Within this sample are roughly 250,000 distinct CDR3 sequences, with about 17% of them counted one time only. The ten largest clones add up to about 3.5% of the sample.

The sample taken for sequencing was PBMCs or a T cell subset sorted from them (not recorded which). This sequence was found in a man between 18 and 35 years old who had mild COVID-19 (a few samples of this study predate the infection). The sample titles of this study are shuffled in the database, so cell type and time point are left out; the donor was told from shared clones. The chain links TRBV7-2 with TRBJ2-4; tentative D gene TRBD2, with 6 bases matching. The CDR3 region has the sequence CASSSVSLEGNIQYF. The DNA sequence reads TGTGCCAGCAGCTCCGTGTCCTTGGAGGGGAACATTCAGTACTTC.